The clone carrying this T cell receptor (beta chain) came up once. Its antigen is still unknown. CDR1 is MDHEN, CDR2 SYDVKM, per germline. V shed 6 bases, J shed 2 bases, and the junction held 5 bases outside the gene matches. The CDR3 loop spans 14 amino acids. The source of the sample is a study of cytomegalovirus exposure and HLA in healthy donors. Whole-study findings and limits: Among immune exposure information, only CMV serostatus was available. With later analysis, a missense DCLRE1C variant became linked to TCR beta V- and J-gene trimming. TCR beta V segments were, for the most part, productive about 87% or about 30% of the time in an earlier analysis.

Vbeta (60) and Jbeta (13) primers were used in the PCR. Sequencing used immunoSEQ multiplex PCR; TCRdb keeps in-frame clones, though not all of them. This sample has about 94,000 clones; roughly 86% occur once, and the top ten carry approximately 10%. The V gene is TRBV28, the J gene TRBJ1-2, with 8 nucleotides matching TRBD1. This TCR came from a human donor in good health. Material: PBMCs. CDR3 sequence: CASSWNRGNYGYTF. As DNA, the CDR3 is TGTGCCAGCAGCTGGAACAGGGGGAACTATGGCTACACCTTC.